This TCR beta chain was found in a study of shared clonotypes between healthy human individuals (TCRdb year 2020). In the study overall: Three men and a couple of women, aged 18 to 49 years, made up the cohort. For each donor, three plates each were used for CD4 naive and CD4 memory, two plates were used for CD8 naive, and one plate was used for CD8 memory. To estimate repertoire size and how much clonotype sharing occurs between individuals, the study deeply sequenced the blood TCR repertoires of a handful of healthy adults. To increase sequencing depth and limit assay-specific biases, different laboratories used diverse techniques to prepare libraries and sequence TCR repertoires. Leukapheresis yielded between about 0.94 and 8.9 billion PBMCs per donor.

As concerns this clone: No cognate antigen has been identified for it. No much larger clone exists at a distance of one base, and base qualities are not known.

TCR CDR3 regions were amplified from genomic DNA by multiplex PCR using the deep immunoSEQ assay. Extracted genomic DNA from each cell subset was distributed evenly across all wells of several immunoSEQ 96-well plates, and each plate was treated as a replicate. Each replicate PCR for sorted subsets received about 0.2 ug genomic DNA, equal to about 30,000 T cell genomes. The purified libraries were quantified using a Qubit 3.0 fluorometer, sized with a Bioanalyzer 2100, and then quantified again using the KAPA Library Quantification kit. Every immunoSEQ 96-well plate was sequenced on a dedicated single-read 150-cycle Illumina NextSeq 550 flow cell. As for the original processing: Because the immunoSEQ output included only junctional sequences and no quality scores, the filtering could not be the same as the filtering used for full-length reads. To assign V/J genes and CDR3, sequences were annotated using PyIR, a Python wrapper for IgBLAST v1.9, with IMGT germline references. Reads with weak V/J assignments (E-value above 1e-6), missing CDR3, stop codons, out-of-frame junctions, or ambiguous translated residues were removed. V3J clonotypes were defined as sequences sharing the same inferred V gene, J gene, and CDR3 amino acid sequence. Percentage overlap between repertoires was calculated by dividing the number of shared unique clonotypes by the size of the smaller repertoire. Richness of each repertoire was evaluated using RTK rarefaction, the Chao1 estimator, and Recon v2.1 estimates of unobserved clonotypes. For all TCRbeta clonotypes obtained by the gDNA method from a handful of donors, generation probabilities were computed with OLGA. Held by TCRdb, this immuneACCESS table contains in-frame sequences only and omits some clones. Under half of the omission traces to an unresolved V gene where checked; the cause of the rest is unknown. D and trimming come from the DNA, and the V and J calls and clone size come from that table. The sample data list about 2.3 million clones, and approximately 93% of these were observed just once. The ten largest make up about 0.39% of the sample.

The donors were healthy, HIV-negative adults with no recently reported acute infections or vaccinations. Every donor was a Caucasian adult living in Nashville, Tennessee, USA. Magnetic negative selection was used to enrich CD4+ T cells, after which naive cells were positively selected on CD45RA and the negative fraction became the memory subset. After blood collection by leukapheresis, PBMCs were isolated using Ficoll-Histopaque density gradient centrifugation and then cryopreserved in the vapor phase of liquid nitrogen. Analytical flow cytometry was used to check the purity and quantity of every magnetically sorted T cell population. Genomic DNA was isolated from every sorted fraction and measured by UV absorbance on a Nanodrop 2000c. Taken from the germline V gene, the CDR1 and CDR2 loops are SGHRS and YFSETQ. Deletion took 4 bases off V and 0 bases off J, with a span of 14 bases between the germline ends. Counted from cysteine to phenylalanine, this CDR3 has 16 amino acids. Kept here is only the CDR3 DNA, which spans 48 bases and is read in frame from base 1.

What the research found in general, with its limitations: Incomplete sequencing was indicated by rarefaction of sorted-subset datasets, despite the large sequencing depth. Pairwise subsampling indicated that sequencing depth was expected to affect the degree of clonotype sharing among donors. Estimated clonotype richness was generally larger for naive than for memory subsets. Higher generation probabilities were observed for clonotypes shared by all four sorted-subset donors than for non-shared clonotypes. The genetic and exposure-history diversity represented was limited by the small number of donors. Sampling was restricted to blood, and TCR repertoires in tissues likely differ from the TCR repertoires found in blood. Sharing across a few donors was observed for 5% to 6.5% of naive CD4, 3.5% of naive CD8, 2% to 2.5% of memory CD4, and around 0.44% of memory CD8 clonotypes.

This clonotype was obtained from a man aged 18 to 35 in good health. Some clones in this sample may be carry-over from other donors' samples. Recombination linked TRBV5-1 to TRBJ2-1; the D segment cannot be called with confidence. Sample: naive CD4+ T cells from PBMCs. The cell subset or site label, as the study defines it: CD45RA+ positively selected. DNA sequence: TGCGCCAGCAGCCCCTACCAGTGGAGCTCCTACAATGAGCAGTTCTTC. The encoded protein is CASSPYQWSSYNEQFF.